This T cell receptor (beta chain) was profiled in a study of tumor-infiltrating lymphocytes in primary liver carcinoma. The wider study: Each of the samples returned roughly 3.5 to 7.13 million productive TCRbeta reads (a yield similar across tissue types).

Note on this clonotype: A read error is likely, as this CDR3 ends without the conserved phenylalanine or tryptophan.

RNA and DNA were co-extracted from about 19-30 mg of unsorted bulk tissue. Patients underwent resection of primary liver carcinoma. The input was around 500 ng total RNA; TCR beta cDNA was made from it with a constant-region primer. The TCR beta library was amplified through three nested multiplex PCR rounds in a modified ARM-PCR procedure. Forward primers for TRBV1-TRBV30 and a C-beta reverse primer served the first two PCR rounds, at 10 cycles each. TCRdb recomputed calls from the multiplex PCR reads with MiXCR, one row per CDR3 protein. The profile covers about 99,000 distinct CDR3 sequences, with over 55% appearing a single time and approximately 10% taken by the ten largest. The CDR3 is 16 residues long. CDR1 and CDR2 (germline): LGHNA, YNFKEQ. Trimming cost V 0 bases and J 2 bases, with 12 bases left between them.

Sequenced: liver tumor tissue from sampling region 5. Subset defined: tumor region T5, tumor centre. This TCR came from a woman aged 55-70 years with primary liver carcinoma and hepatitis B virus infection. The chain recombines TRBV4-2 with TRBJ2-3; D is perhaps TRBD2 (6 bases). In nucleotides, the CDR3 is TGTGCCAGCAGCCAAGAACTAGCTGGACCCACAGATACGCAGTATATT. As protein: CASSQELAGPTDTQYI.